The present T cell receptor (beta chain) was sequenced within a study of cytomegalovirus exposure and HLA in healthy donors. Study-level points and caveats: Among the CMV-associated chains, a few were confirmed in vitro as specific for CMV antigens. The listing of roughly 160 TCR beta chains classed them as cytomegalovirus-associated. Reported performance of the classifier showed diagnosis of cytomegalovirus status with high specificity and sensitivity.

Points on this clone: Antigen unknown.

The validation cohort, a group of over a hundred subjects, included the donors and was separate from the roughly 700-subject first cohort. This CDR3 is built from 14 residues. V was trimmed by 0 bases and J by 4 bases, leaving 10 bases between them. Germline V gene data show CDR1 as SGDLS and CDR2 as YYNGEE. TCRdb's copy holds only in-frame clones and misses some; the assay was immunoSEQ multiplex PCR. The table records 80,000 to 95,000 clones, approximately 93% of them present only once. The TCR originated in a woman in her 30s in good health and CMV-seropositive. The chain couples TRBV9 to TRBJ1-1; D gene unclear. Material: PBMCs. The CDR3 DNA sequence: TGTGCCAGCAGCGTAGAAGGGAGAGGCACTGAAGCTTTCTTT. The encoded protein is CASSVEGRGTEAFF.